This T cell receptor beta chain was retrieved from a study of T cells in Graves' hyperthyroidism and ophthalmopathy. Points from the study as a whole: Most clonotypes that expanded in the thyroid above 0.001 also showed up in blood.

Cells are PBMCs isolated from more than 8.5 ml of fresh blood. Amplified TCR beta CDR3 regions came from RNA transcripts. The HTBI primer set served for first-round RT-PCR of the TCR CDR3. TCRdb re-called the multiplex PCR reads with MiXCR, one entry per CDR3 protein. The sample has approximately 380,000 distinct CDR3 sequences, around 18% seen once. Remarks on this clonotype: The antigen remains undetermined.

The CDR3 is 15 residues long. The V gene end was trimmed by 1 base and the J gene end by 6 bases; junction bases not matched to a gene: 6. CDR1 MDHEN and CDR2 SYDVKM come from the germline V gene. The chain uses TRBV28 and TRBJ1-2; 9 bases agree with TRBD1. The sequence derives from a young man with Graves' ophthalmopathy. Sample: blood. CDR3 sequence reads: CASSLLQGAQNGYTF. The CDR3 DNA follows: TGTGCCAGCAGTTTATTACAGGGGGCGCAGAATGGCTACACCTTC.